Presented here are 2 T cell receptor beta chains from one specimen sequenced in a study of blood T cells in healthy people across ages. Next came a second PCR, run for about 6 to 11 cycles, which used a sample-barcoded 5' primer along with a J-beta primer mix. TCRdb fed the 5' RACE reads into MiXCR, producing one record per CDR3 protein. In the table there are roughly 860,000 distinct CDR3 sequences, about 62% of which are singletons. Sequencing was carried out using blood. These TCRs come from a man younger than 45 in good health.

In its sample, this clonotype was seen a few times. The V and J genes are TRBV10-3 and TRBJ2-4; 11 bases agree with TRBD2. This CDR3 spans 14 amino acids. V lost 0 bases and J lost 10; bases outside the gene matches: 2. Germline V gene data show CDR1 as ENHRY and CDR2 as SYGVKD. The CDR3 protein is CAISESPSGGIQYF. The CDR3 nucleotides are TGTGCCATCAGTGAGTCGCCTAGCGGGGGGATTCAGTACTTC.

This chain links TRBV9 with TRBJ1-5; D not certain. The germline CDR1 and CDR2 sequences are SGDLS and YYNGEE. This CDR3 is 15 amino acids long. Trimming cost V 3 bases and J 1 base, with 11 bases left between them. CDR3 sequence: CASSADLGSNQPQHF. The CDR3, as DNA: TGTGCCAGCAGCGCCGATCTGGGGAGCAATCAGCCCCAGCATTTT.